Listed below are T cell receptor beta chains from one sample, sequenced in a study of blood T cell repertoires in COVID-19. Measured with immunoSEQ multiplex PCR; TCRdb has only the in-frame clones, and not every one. The repertoire includes about 350,000 clones, roughly 89% of them detected once, and 9.5% to 10% sits in the top ten. The sequencing input was peripheral blood. The receptors originated from a young man with COVID-19, enrolled during active disease. Each CDR3 is given with its conserved first and last residue. The order of the fields is J gene, clone size, V gene, D gene, CDR3 DNA, CDR3 protein. D genes are given only for firm matches. Not all rows give a size; the values are once, few, many and, for expanded clones, a class.

J gene: TRBJ2-7; clone size: -; V gene: TRBV12-5; D gene: -; CDR3 DNA: TGTGCTAGTGGTTTGACAGGGACCTACGAGCAGTACTTC; CDR3 protein: CASGLTGTYEQYF
J gene: TRBJ1-1; clone size: -; V gene: TRBV19; D gene: TRBD1; CDR3 DNA: TGTGCCAGTAGTGTCCGGGACAGGGGTCCTTTCTTT; CDR3 protein: CASSVRDRGPFF
J gene: TRBJ1-5; clone size: once; V gene: TRBV5-6; D gene: TRBD1; CDR3 DNA: TGTGCCAGCAGCCCCGGCACAGGGGGAAGGGATCAGCCCCAGCATTTT; CDR3 protein: CASSPGTGGRDQPQHF
J gene: TRBJ2-6; clone size: -; V gene: TRBV4-3; D gene: -; CDR3 DNA: TGCGCCAGCAGCCCACAGGTCCCTGGGGCCAACGTCCTGACTTTC; CDR3 protein: CASSPQVPGANVLTF
J gene: TRBJ2-5; clone size: -; V gene: TRBV7-9; D gene: -; CDR3 DNA: TGTGCCAGCAGCTTTTGGCTAGCCAGCGGAGGAGAGACCCAGTACTTC; CDR3 protein: CASSFWLASGGETQYF
J gene: TRBJ2-7; clone size: few; V gene: TRBV4-2; D gene: TRBD2; CDR3 DNA: TGTGCCAGCAGCCAAGAAAGGACTAGCCCCTACGAGCAGTACTTC; CDR3 protein: CASSQERTSPYEQYF
J gene: TRBJ2-7; clone size: -; V gene: TRBV19; D gene: -; CDR3 DNA: TGTGCCAGTAGACAGGAGCCGTCCTACGAGCAGTACTTC; CDR3 protein: CASRQEPSYEQYF
J gene: TRBJ2-5; clone size: -; V gene: TRBV29-1; D gene: -; CDR3 DNA: TGCAGCGTTGTAAGTGGGGCGGGGATCGACCAAGAGACCCAGTACTTC; CDR3 protein: CSVVSGAGIDQETQYF
J gene: TRBJ2-3; clone size: -; V gene: TRBV2; D gene: TRBD1; CDR3 DNA: TGTGCCAGCAGTGAACGTCAGGGGGCCACAGATACGCAGTATTTT; CDR3 protein: CASSERQGATDTQYF
J gene: TRBJ2-4; clone size: -; V gene: TRBV9; D gene: TRBD1; CDR3 DNA: TGTGCCAGCAGCGTCAGCCGGGACAGGGGGCAGGGCATTCAGTACTTC; CDR3 protein: CASSVSRDRGQGIQYF
J gene: TRBJ2-1; clone size: -; V gene: TRBV28; D gene: TRBD1; CDR3 DNA: TGTGCCACCCGCAGGGGGTACAATGAGCAGTTCTTC; CDR3 protein: CATRRGYNEQFF
J gene: TRBJ1-4; clone size: -; V gene: TRBV6-2/TRBV6-3; D gene: TRBD1; CDR3 DNA: TGTGCCAGCAGCAGACAGGGGCTTGCTGAAAAACTGTTTTTT; CDR3 protein: CASSRQGLAEKLFF
J gene: TRBJ2-2; clone size: -; V gene: TRBV2; D gene: -; CDR3 DNA: TGTGCCGTTCAAATTACCGGAGGGAAGAACACCGGGGAGCTGTTTTTT; CDR3 protein: CAVQITGGKNTGELFF
J gene: TRBJ1-5; clone size: few; V gene: TRBV7-2; D gene: -; CDR3 DNA: TGTGCCAGCAGCTTCGCGGTCAACAATCAGCCCCAGCATTTT; CDR3 protein: CASSFAVNNQPQHF
J gene: TRBJ1-4; clone size: once; V gene: TRBV2; D gene: TRBD1; CDR3 DNA: TGTGCCAGCAGTGGTTACAGGGGGCAGACTAATGAAAAACTGTTTTTT; CDR3 protein: CASSGYRGQTNEKLFF
J gene: TRBJ2-5; clone size: -; V gene: TRBV5-8; D gene: TRBD1; CDR3 DNA: TGTGCCAGCAGCTTAGGACAGGGGGCGGCGGCTGCCTACCAAGAGACCCAGTACTTC; CDR3 protein: CASSLGQGAAAAYQETQYF
J gene: TRBJ1-5; clone size: -; V gene: TRBV6-1; D gene: -; CDR3 DNA: TGTGCCAGCAGTGAAGCGCGTCCAGGCGGAGAGGGTCAGCCCCAGCATTTT; CDR3 protein: CASSEARPGGEGQPQHF
J gene: TRBJ2-1; clone size: -; V gene: TRBV30; D gene: TRBD2; CDR3 DNA: TGTGCCTGGACCTCAGGGGCTAGCGGGAGTCGGGTTTATGAGCAGTTCTTC; CDR3 protein: CAWTSGASGSRVYEQFF
J gene: TRBJ2-3; clone size: -; V gene: TRBV20-1; D gene: TRBD2; CDR3 DNA: TGCAGTGCTAGTAGCGGGGGGGCCGGTACGCAGTATTTT; CDR3 protein: CSASSGGAGTQYF
J gene: TRBJ2-7; clone size: -; V gene: TRBV6-5; D gene: -; CDR3 DNA: TGTGCCACTCGACTGTCAAGCTCCTACGAGCAGTACTTC; CDR3 protein: CATRLSSSYEQYF
J gene: TRBJ2-7; clone size: -; V gene: TRBV20-1; D gene: -; CDR3 DNA: TGCAGTGCTAGAGATCAGTGGGAGCAGTACTTC; CDR3 protein: CSARDQWEQYF
J gene: TRBJ2-2; clone size: -; V gene: TRBV28; D gene: -; CDR3 DNA: TGTGCCAGCCAATCCGGCGGAAACACCGGGGAGCTGTTTTTT; CDR3 protein: CASQSGGNTGELFF
J gene: TRBJ2-1; clone size: -; V gene: TRBV10-3; D gene: TRBD2; CDR3 DNA: TGTGCCATCAGTGAGTTTAGGACTAGCGCCAATGAGCAGTTCTTC; CDR3 protein: CAISEFRTSANEQFF
J gene: TRBJ2-7; clone size: -; V gene: TRBV19; D gene: TRBD2; CDR3 DNA: TGTGCCAGTAAGGCTAGCGGGACCTACGAGCAGTACTTC; CDR3 protein: CASKASGTYEQYF
J gene: TRBJ1-5; clone size: few; V gene: TRBV9; D gene: TRBD1; CDR3 DNA: TGTGCCAGCAGCCTCAAGACAGGGATTCACAATCAGCCCCAGCATTTT; CDR3 protein: CASSLKTGIHNQPQHF
J gene: TRBJ2-1; clone size: -; V gene: TRBV2; D gene: -; CDR3 DNA: TGTGCCAGCAGTGAAGTCATCTACAATGAGCAGTTCTTC; CDR3 protein: CASSEVIYNEQFF
J gene: TRBJ1-1; clone size: -; V gene: TRBV5-1; D gene: -; CDR3 DNA: TGCGCCAGCAGCTTGGTAGCAGGGTCGGTCACTGAAGCTTTCTTT; CDR3 protein: CASSLVAGSVTEAFF
J gene: TRBJ1-2; clone size: -; V gene: TRBV23-1; D gene: -; CDR3 DNA: TGCGCCAGCAGAGGCGGGGGGCTTGATGGCTACACCTTC; CDR3 protein: CASRGGGLDGYTF
J gene: TRBJ2-1; clone size: -; V gene: TRBV29-1; D gene: -; CDR3 DNA: TGCAGCGTCCAAACACAGGACCCCTGGTCTTACAATGAGCAGTTCTTC; CDR3 protein: CSVQTQDPWSYNEQFF
J gene: TRBJ2-7; clone size: few; V gene: TRBV11-2; D gene: TRBD1; CDR3 DNA: TGTGCCAGCAGCCCGGAGACAGGGGGAATTTCCTACGAGCAGTACTTC; CDR3 protein: CASSPETGGISYEQYF
J gene: TRBJ1-4; clone size: -; V gene: TRBV5-1; D gene: -; CDR3 DNA: TGCGCCAGCAGCTCACAGGGATTCGAAAAACTGTTTTTT; CDR3 protein: CASSSQGFEKLFF
J gene: TRBJ1-2; clone size: -; V gene: TRBV5-5; D gene: TRBD1; CDR3 DNA: TGTGCCAGCAGTTTATCGACAGGGGCGCGTGGCTACACCTTC; CDR3 protein: CASSLSTGARGYTF
J gene: TRBJ2-1; clone size: -; V gene: TRBV7-9; D gene: TRBD2; CDR3 DNA: TGTGCCAGCAGCTCTCCCCCAGCGGGAGTCCCCCGGGTTGGGCAGTTCTTC; CDR3 protein: CASSSPPAGVPRVGQFF
J gene: TRBJ1-2; clone size: -; V gene: TRBV10-3; D gene: TRBD1; CDR3 DNA: TGTGCCATCAGTTGGACAGGGGAAGGCTACACCTTC; CDR3 protein: CAISWTGEGYTF
J gene: TRBJ2-2; clone size: -; V gene: TRBV21-1; D gene: -; CDR3 DNA: TGTGCCAGCAGCACCCGCTGGAGGACAGTGACCTTCACCGGGGAGCTGTTTTTT; CDR3 protein: CASSTRWRTVTFTGELFF
J gene: TRBJ1-1; clone size: few; V gene: TRBV14; D gene: -; CDR3 DNA: TGTGCCAGCAGCCCCGGGCGGGGGAGGAGTAGGACTGAAGCTTTCTTT; CDR3 protein: CASSPGRGRSRTEAFF
J gene: TRBJ2-2; clone size: -; V gene: TRBV28; D gene: TRBD1; CDR3 DNA: TGTGCCAGCAGGCCGGGACAGACGAACACCGGGGAGCTGTTTTTT; CDR3 protein: CASRPGQTNTGELFF